Sequencing of this T cell receptor (beta chain) was carried out in a study of cytomegalovirus exposure and HLA in healthy donors. On the study more broadly: Later, an analysis reported that the roughly 120 validation repertoires had used the same platform as the approximately 680 first-cohort repertoires.

A 120-subject validation cohort, separate from the approximately 670-subject first cohort, supplied the donors. Study results and limitations: The listing of some 170 TCR beta chains classed them as cytomegalovirus-associated.

About this clone itself: No antigen is known for it.

The germline V gene has CDR1 MNHNS and CDR2 SASEGT. Trimming left V 1 base short and J 1 base short, with 5 bases between. The CDR3 is made up of 13 amino acids. Sequencing used immunoSEQ multiplex PCR; TCRdb keeps in-frame clones, though not all of them. Of about 240,000 clones listed, 75% to 90% were seen once; the top ten hold around 1.2%. V is TRBV6-1 and J is TRBJ2-7; D is uncertain. The sample consisted of PBMCs. This receptor was identified in a woman aged 25 to 45 in good health and CMV-seropositive. The CDR3 nucleotides are TGTGCCAGCAGTGAAGACAGATCCTACGAGCAGTACTTC. This translates into CASSEDRSYEQYF.